This TCR beta chain was identified in a study of CD8+ T cells in alopecia areata. Germline CDR1 reads MNHEY; CDR2 reads SMNVEV (reference sequence). The V end lost 7 bases, the J end lost 1 base, and 20 bases lay between the germline ends. The CDR3 covers 17 residues. As to treatment: oral pan-JAK inhibitor, 5-10 mg twice daily. Extracted RNA was reverse transcribed into cDNA, the sequencing template. Produced via immunoSEQ multiplex PCR; TCRdb's table is partial and in-frame only. The sample includes some 200,000 clones, approximately 40% of them seen just once. The TCR was taken from a human donor with alopecia areata. The chain couples TRBV27 to TRBJ2-1; a weak D match, TRBD2 (6 bases). Sequencing used CD4+ T cells sorted from blood, obtained around week 36, from a patient treated with tofacitinib. The CDR3 loop reads CASTPSGRFSSYNEQFF. CDR3 sequence (DNA): TGTGCCAGCACCCCATCTGGGAGGTTTTCGTCCTACAATGAGCAGTTCTTC.